This is a list of T cell receptor beta chains from one sample in a study of T cells in Graves' hyperthyroidism and ophthalmopathy. TCRdb reanalysed the multiplex PCR reads using MiXCR and keeps one entry per CDR3 protein. The sample consists of approximately 690,000 distinct CDR3 sequences, about 14% of them appearing once. Sequencing input: blood. The receptors come from a woman in her forties or fifties with Graves' ophthalmopathy. CDR3s leave out the opening cysteine and the closing phenylalanine or tryptophan. Each record gives: J gene, V gene, CDR3 protein.

TRBJ2-1 TRBV4-3 ASSRNPGTEYNEQF
TRBJ1-6 TRBV6-9 ASSYLGANSPLH
TRBJ1-1 TRBV28 ASSLRTGASNTEAF
TRBJ2-6 TRBV3-1 ASSTMGGIIMPSGANVLT
TRBJ1-2 TRBV28 ASSFGQIYGYT
TRBJ2-1 TRBV4-1 AIRTSGSVNEQF
TRBJ2-5 TRBV18 ASSPRAGGPSQETQY
TRBJ1-1 TRBV4-2 ASSQDPSEAF
TRBJ2-1 TRBV11-2 ASSRGGQGWYNEQF
TRBJ1-2 TRBV29-1 SVEATWNYGYT
TRBJ1-4 TRBV12-3/TRBV12-4 ASSWGTGDEKLF
TRBJ2-7 TRBV6-1 ASRFASGTPYEQY
TRBJ1-4 TRBV19 ASTDEWVNEKLF
TRBJ2-5 TRBV6-1 ASRRSGTKETQY
TRBJ1-4 TRBV6-1 ASSTGTGFGEKLF
TRBJ2-7 TRBV6-5 ASSYFRSGDEQY
TRBJ2-1 TRBV28 ASSSTRVLGNEQF
TRBJ2-4 TRBV9 ASSDQPGQVENIQY
TRBJ2-1 TRBV19 ASSTLGTANEQF
TRBJ2-1 TRBV20-1 SAETGFEQF
TRBJ2-1 TRBV28 ATKTGGGHEQF
TRBJ1-1 TRBV24-1 ATSDDGTGVTEAF
TRBJ2-7 TRBV28 ASSLPSVYERY
TRBJ2-7 TRBV20-1 SARGGGGREQY
TRBJ1-4 TRBV5-1 ASRETGGEKLF
TRBJ2-3 TRBV20-1 SQMGREGDSTDTQY
TRBJ2-1 TRBV20-1 SASRRERYNEQF
TRBJ2-1 TRBV4-1 ASSQPRLTRSYNEQF
TRBJ1-1 TRBV5-6 ASSLMGSVATEAF